This TCR beta chain emerged from a study of CD8 T cells in Susac syndrome. This clonotype was seen once. The CDR3 has 15 residues. The junction had 6 bases not matched to a gene; V was cut back by 2 bases and J by 6 bases. Germline-derived CDR1 and CDR2 are MNHNS and SASEGT. The RNA input was about 0.5 to 1 ug, and it was reverse transcribed with random hexamers. The CDR3 of TCR beta was amplified by immunoSEQ multiplex PCR across 54 Vbeta and 13 Jbeta. TCRdb redid the calling of the immunoSEQ multiplex PCR reads with MiXCR, one entry per CDR3 protein. This repertoire shows about 76,000 distinct CDR3 sequences, approximately 95% found once; its top ten account for approximately 0.5%.

The TCR sequence derives from a human donor with Susac syndrome. The chain recombines TRBV6-1 with TRBJ1-3; TRBD1 aligns across 8 bases. Sequenced input: CD8+ T cells from PBMCs. CDR3 sequence reads: CASSERTGPENTIYF. CDR3 DNA sequence: TGTGCCAGCAGTGAACGGACAGGGCCTGAAAACACCATATATTTT.